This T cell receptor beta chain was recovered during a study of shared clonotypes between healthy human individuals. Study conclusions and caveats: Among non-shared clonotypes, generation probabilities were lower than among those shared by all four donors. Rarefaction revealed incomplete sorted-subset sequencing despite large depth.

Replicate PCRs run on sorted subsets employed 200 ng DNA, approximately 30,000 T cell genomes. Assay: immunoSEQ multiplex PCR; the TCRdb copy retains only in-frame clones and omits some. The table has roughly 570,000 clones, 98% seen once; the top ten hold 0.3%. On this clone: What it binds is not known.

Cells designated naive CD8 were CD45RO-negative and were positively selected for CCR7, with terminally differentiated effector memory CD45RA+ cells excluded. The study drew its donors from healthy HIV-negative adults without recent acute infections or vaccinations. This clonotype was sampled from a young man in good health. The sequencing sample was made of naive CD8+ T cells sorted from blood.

CDR3 DNA sequence: TGCAGCGTCGGACTAGCGAGATCCTACGAGCAGTACTTC. Translating gives CSVGLARSYEQYF. The V and J genes are TRBV29-1 and TRBJ2-7; TRBD2 matches at 9 bases. Germline V lookup: CDR1 SQVTM, CDR2 ANQGSEA. CDR3 length: 13 residues. With 6 bases clipped from V and 1 base from J, the junction kept 4 bases outside the gene matches.